The source of this TCR beta chain is a study of blood T cell repertoires in COVID-19. Looking at the study overall: Both acute and convalescent COVID-19 samples were obtained from the United States, Italy and Spain.

TCRdb keeps only in-frame clones here, not all; method: immunoSEQ multiplex PCR. The sample holds 300,000 to 400,000 clones; 89% are singletons and the top ten take approximately 3%. The CDR3 consists of 16 residues. Trimming cost V 0 bases and J 0 bases, with 8 bases left between them. Germline V gene data show CDR1 as ENHRY and CDR2 as SYGVKD. The sequenced sample was peripheral blood. The gene calls are TRBV10-3 and TRBJ1-4; a possible D gene is TRBD1 (5 bases). This TCR was sampled from a woman in her twenties or thirties with COVID-19, enrolled during active disease. In DNA form, the CDR3 reads TGTGCCATCAGTGAGTCGTGGGGCACAACTAATGAAAAACTGTTTTTT. Protein: CAISESWGTTNEKLFF.